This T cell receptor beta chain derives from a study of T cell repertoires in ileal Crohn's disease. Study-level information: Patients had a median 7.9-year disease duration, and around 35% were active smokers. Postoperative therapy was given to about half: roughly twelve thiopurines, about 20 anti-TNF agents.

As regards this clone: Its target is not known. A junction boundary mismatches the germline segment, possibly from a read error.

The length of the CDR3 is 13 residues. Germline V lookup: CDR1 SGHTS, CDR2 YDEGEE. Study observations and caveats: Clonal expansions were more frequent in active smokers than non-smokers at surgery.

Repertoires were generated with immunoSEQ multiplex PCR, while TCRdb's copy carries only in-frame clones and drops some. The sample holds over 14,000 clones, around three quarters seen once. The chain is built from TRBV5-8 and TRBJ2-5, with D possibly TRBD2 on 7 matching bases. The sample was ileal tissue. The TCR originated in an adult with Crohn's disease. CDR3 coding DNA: TGTGCCAGCAGCTCTATTGGGCGGGGGCCCCTGGACTTC. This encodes CASSSIGRGPLDF.